Sequencing of this T cell receptor beta chain was carried out in a study of OX40 agonist ivuxolimab in advanced cancers. The CDR3 has 14 residues. The V gene lost 0 bases and the J gene lost 1 base, with 7 bases spanning the gap. Germline CDR1 is LNHNV and CDR2 is YYDKDF (reference sequence). The assay was immunoSEQ multiplex PCR, and TCRdb's table has in-frame clones only and misses some. The sample lists about 52,000 clones, over 85% occurring once. The material sequenced was CD4+ or CD8+ T cells sorted from blood, taken in a trial of the OX40 agonist ivuxolimab. V gene TRBV15 combines with J gene TRBJ2-7; D uncertain. This receptor was taken from an adult with an advanced solid tumor such as melanoma, head and neck, liver or kidney cancer. CDR3 nucleotides: TGTGCCACCAGCAGAGATCTATCTTCCTACGAGCAGTACTTC. Translating gives CATSRDLSSYEQYF.